The next 19 T cell receptor beta chains were all read from a single sample in a study of CD8 T cells in ankylosing spondylitis. TCRdb processed the 5' RACE reads anew with MiXCR; each CDR3 protein has one entry. The data contain about 360,000 distinct CDR3 sequences, about 20% of them singletons. Material: blood, either unsorted or a sorted T cell fraction (not recorded which). These receptors originate from a male donor with ankylosing spondylitis or in good health (not recorded which).

This clonotype was detected a few times. The rearrangement uses TRBV12-3 or TRBV12-4 and TRBJ2-5; TRBD1 agrees at 9 bases. V shed 6 bases and J 1 base; nucleotides not matched to a gene: 3. The CDR3 contains 14 residues. The CDR3 coding sequence is TGTGCCAGCAGGAACAGGGGGCCCCAAGAGACCCAGTACTTC. Protein product: CASRNRGPQETQYF.

The chain combines TRBV12-3 or TRBV12-4 with TRBJ2-3, with TRBD2 identical over 13 bases. This CDR3 is 16 amino acids long. Unmatched junction bases numbered 5, after V lost 6 bases and J lost 2 bases. The CDR3 DNA follows: TGTGCCAGCAGCCCGACTAGCGGGGGGCCCACAGATACGCAGTATTTT. It translates to CASSPTSGGPTDTQYF.

The chain recombines TRBV10-3 with TRBJ2-3; D may be TRBD1 (6 bases). V was pared by 7 bases and J by 5 bases, with 22 bases between. This CDR3 contains 16 residues. The germline V gene encodes CDR1 ENHRY and CDR2 SYGVKD. This chain's CDR3 is CAIKDRAAAGGDTQYF. The CDR3 DNA is TGTGCCATCAAGGACAGAGCCGCTGCGGGTGGAGATACGCAGTATTTT.

The chain joins TRBV20-1 to TRBJ2-7; tentatively, D is TRBD1 or TRBD2 (5 bases each). Germline CDR1 is DFQATT and CDR2 is SNEGSKA (reference sequence). This CDR3 has 17 residues. Trimming stripped 0 bases from V and 3 bases from J, with 21 bases between. The CDR3 nucleotides are TGCAGTGCTAGAGATAGTTTTGGGACCGACGCCGTCTACGAGCAGTACTTC. Amino acid sequence: CSARDSFGTDAVYEQYF.

This chain joins TRBV10-2 and TRBJ2-1; 7 nucleotides line up with TRBD1. This CDR3 is built from 15 residues. CDR1 and CDR2 from the germline V gene are WSHSY and SAAADI. The trim removed 6 bases at V and 0 bases at J, leaving 5 bases unmatched. The CDR3 bases are TGCGCCAGCAGCCATGACAGGGCCTCCTACAATGAGCAGTTCTTC. This translates into CASSHDRASYNEQFF.

In its sample, this clonotype was seen a few times. The V gene is TRBV12-3 or TRBV12-4, the J gene TRBJ2-1; tentatively, D is TRBD2 (6 bases). Trimming stripped 5 bases from V and 8 bases from J, with 19 bases between. This CDR3 is 15 amino acids long. CDR3 in amino acids: CASSPGDFEVHEQFF. CDR3 DNA: TGTGCCAGCAGTCCTGGGGACTTCGAGGTCCATGAGCAGTTCTTC.

The chain couples TRBV12-3 or TRBV12-4 to TRBJ2-1; the D gene is possibly TRBD1 (5 bases). V was clipped by 3 bases and J by 12 bases, with 12 bases between them. The CDR3 consists of 12 residues. The chain's CDR3 is CASSFNPGLQFF. The CDR3 bases are TGTGCCAGCAGTTTTAACCCAGGGCTGCAGTTCTTC.

This clonotype was picked up a small number of times. The J gene is TRBJ2-1, the V gene TRBV7-8; 8 nucleotides align to TRBD2. The trim removed 4 bases at V and 5 bases at J, leaving 7 bases unmatched. This CDR3 contains 15 residues. CDR1 is SGHVS, CDR2 FQNEAQ, per germline. CDR3 nucleotides: TGTGCCAGCAGCTCCGGGGGGGCCGGCCACAATGAGCAGTTCTTC. This codes for CASSSGGAGHNEQFF.

This clonotype has a handful of counts. This rearrangement joins TRBV28 to TRBJ2-5; D call uncertain. The CDR3 has 14 amino acids. V was trimmed by 3 bases and J by 5 bases, leaving 13 bases between them. Per the germline V gene, CDR1 is MDHEN and CDR2 is SYDVKM. DNA for the CDR3: TGTGCCAGCAGTTTCCCTAGACTGAGGGAGACCCAGTACTTC. This encodes CASSFPRLRETQYF.

The sample holds a few counts of this clonotype. This chain connects TRBV12-3 or TRBV12-4 to TRBJ2-3; D is perhaps TRBD1 (6 bases). V lost 8 bases and J lost 6, with 12 bases in between. CDR3 size: 12 residues. The CDR3 reads CASGVQGDTQYF. The CDR3 nucleotides read TGTGCCAGCGGGGTACAGGGTGATACGCAGTATTTT.

V is TRBV28 and J is TRBJ2-1; 11 bases line up with TRBD2. The length of the CDR3 is 16 residues. V was pared by 8 bases and J by 7 bases, with 13 bases of the junction left unmatched. Germline loops: CDR1 MDHEN, CDR2 SYDVKM. The CDR3 region is CASGAKGASGGNEQFF. CDR3 DNA: TGTGCCAGCGGAGCAAAGGGGGCTAGCGGGGGGAATGAGCAGTTCTTC.

The V gene is TRBV27, the J gene TRBJ2-7; 11 nucleotides line up with TRBD2. Germline V gene data show CDR1 as MNHEY and CDR2 as SMNVEV (reference sequence). J was trimmed by 0 bases and V by 6 bases; bases with no gene match: 4. The CDR3 runs 15 residues. The CDR3 DNA reads TGTGCCAGCAGCCCCGGGACTAGCGGCTCCTACGAGCAGTACTTC. Amino acids: CASSPGTSGSYEQYF.

The chain carries TRBV2 and TRBJ2-1; 7 nucleotides match TRBD1. The V gene's germline CDR1 is SNHLY and CDR2 FYNNEI. J gave up 3 bases and V 6 bases, and 14 bases lay outside the gene matches. This CDR3 has 17 residues. The CDR3 protein is CASSTPLTGFGYNEQFF. CDR3 nucleotide sequence: TGTGCCAGCAGCACTCCCTTGACAGGGTTCGGCTACAATGAGCAGTTCTTC.

The chain carries TRBV7-8 and TRBJ2-5; TRBD1 matches 7 bases. V was clipped by 5 bases and J by 4 bases; unmatched bases: 10. Germline V lookup: CDR1 SGHVS, CDR2 FQNEAQ. The CDR3 is 15 residues long. CDR3 sequence reads: CASSGNRGERETQYF. The CDR3 nucleotides read TGTGCCAGCAGCGGAAACAGGGGAGAGCGAGAGACCCAGTACTTC.

The chain employs TRBV6-5 and TRBJ2-2; TRBD2 matches at 8 bases. V shed 2 bases, J shed 5 bases, and the junction held 4 bases outside the gene matches. This CDR3 region has 15 residues. Germline V gives CDR1 MNHEY, CDR2 SVGAGI. The CDR3 DNA follows: TGTGCCAGCAGTTACGCGGTAGCGGGGACCGGGGAGCTGTTTTTT. Its protein product is CASSYAVAGTGELFF.

This chain joins TRBV20-1 and TRBJ2-3; no reliable D call. The CDR3 has 12 residues. Trimming removed 3 bases at V and 5 bases at J, with 9 bases between. Germline CDR1 reads DFQATT; CDR2 reads SNEGSKA (reference sequence). CDR3 amino acids: CSASEPGDTQYF. For the CDR3, the DNA is TGCAGTGCTAGCGAACCAGGAGATACGCAGTATTTT.

This chain uses TRBV27 with TRBJ1-2; maybe TRBD1 (5 bases). The CDR3 runs to 15 residues. The germline V and J ends were trimmed by 5 bases and 0 bases, with 13 bases remaining between them. The germline gives CDR1 MNHEY, CDR2 SMNVEV (reference sequence). In DNA form, the CDR3 reads TGTGCCAGCAGTCCCGCGGGGGGTTCTAACTATGGCTACACCTTC. Amino acids: CASSPAGGSNYGYTF.

This clonotype was detected only a few times. This chain uses TRBV4-1 with TRBJ1-1; D not certain. CDR1 and CDR2 (germline): MGHRA, YSYEKL. Trimming pared 0 bases from V and 0 bases from J, leaving 5 bases between. This CDR3 comprises 14 residues. CDR3 sequence (DNA): TGCGCCAGCAGCCAAGACAGGATGAACACTGAAGCTTTCTTT. Its translation is CASSQDRMNTEAFF.

V usage is TRBV15 and J usage is TRBJ2-3; TRBD1 matches at 7 bases. Germline CDR1 and CDR2: LNHNV and YYDKDF (reference sequence). With V trimmed by 2 bases and J by 4 bases, 0 bases remained unmatched. The CDR3 spans 13 residues. CDR3 region: CATSRQGADTQYF. CDR3 DNA sequence: TGTGCCACCAGCAGACAGGGGGCAGATACGCAGTATTTT.